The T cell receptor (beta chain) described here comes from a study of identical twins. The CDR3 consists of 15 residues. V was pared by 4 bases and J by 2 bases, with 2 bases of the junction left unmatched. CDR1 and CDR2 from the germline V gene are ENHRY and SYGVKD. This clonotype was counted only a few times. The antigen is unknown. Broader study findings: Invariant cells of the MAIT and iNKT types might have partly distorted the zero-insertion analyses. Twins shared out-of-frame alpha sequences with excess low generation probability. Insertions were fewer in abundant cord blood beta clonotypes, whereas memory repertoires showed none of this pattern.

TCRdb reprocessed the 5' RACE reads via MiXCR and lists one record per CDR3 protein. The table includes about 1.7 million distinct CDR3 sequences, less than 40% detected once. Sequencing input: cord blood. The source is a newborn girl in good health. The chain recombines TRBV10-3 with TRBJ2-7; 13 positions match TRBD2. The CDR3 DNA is TGTGCCATCAGTGGGGGGACTAGCGGGGCCTACGAGCAGTACTTC. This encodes CAISGGTSGAYEQYF.